This passage covers 26 T cell receptor beta chains from one sample sequenced in a study of blood T cells in healthy people across ages. A second PCR of about 7 to 11 cycles used a sample-barcoded 5' primer and a J-beta primer mix. From the 5' RACE reads, TCRdb called clonotypes with MiXCR, one entry per CDR3 protein. The sample holds approximately 820,000 distinct CDR3 sequences, around 42% seen once. Specimen: blood. The receptor source for this set is a man aged 60-69 years in good health.

Worth noting for this clonotype: A junction boundary mismatches the germline segment, possibly from a read error. The chain links TRBV7-2 to TRBJ1-4; D is ambiguous. The CDR3 consists of 14 residues. Germline-derived CDR1 and CDR2 are SGHTA and FQGNSA. DNA of the CDR3: TGTGCCAGCAGCGAGAGACATCTTAATGATAAACTGTTTTTT. Protein sequence: CASSERHLNDKLFF.

This chain joins TRBV6-2 or TRBV6-3 and TRBJ2-6, with D uncertain. In germline, CDR1 is MNHEY, CDR2 SVGEGT. The CDR3 covers 16 residues. Trimming left V 2 bases short and J 0 bases short, with 8 bases between. Here the CDR3 DNA reads TGTGCCAGCAGTTACAGGCAGACCTCTGGGGCCAACGTCCTGACTTTC. Protein sequence: CASSYRQTSGANVLTF.

The chain carries TRBV6-2 or TRBV6-3 and TRBJ2-6, with 7 bases identical to TRBD2. V trimming: 1 base; J trimming: 0 bases; junction bases outside the gene matches: 6. The CDR3 runs 18 residues. Germline CDR1 is MNHEY and CDR2 is SVGEGT. Written as DNA, the CDR3 is TGTGCCAGCAGTTACTTTGCGGGGGACTCCTCTGGGGCCAACGTCCTGACTTTC. Translating it yields CASSYFAGDSSGANVLTF.

In DNA form, the CDR3 reads TGCGCCAGCAGCGCCCCACCCTCCGTCTACAATGAGCAGTTCTTC. This codes for CASSAPPSVYNEQFF. The chain couples TRBV4-1 to TRBJ2-1; D call uncertain. This CDR3 has 15 amino acids. Germline assignment: CDR1 MGHRA and CDR2 YSYEKL. Deletions cut 5 bases from V and 3 bases from J, with 14 bases between.

J is TRBJ2-6 and V is TRBV18; D is uncertain. CDR1 is KGHSH, CDR2 LQKENI, per germline. Trimming removed 6 bases from V and 0 bases from J, with 12 bases in between. CDR3 length: 16 amino acids. The CDR3 is CASSYLVVSGANVLTF. CDR3 DNA: TGTGCCAGCTCCTACCTTGTGGTCTCTGGGGCCAACGTCCTGACTTTC.

The genes are TRBV20-1 and TRBJ2-3, with 14 nucleotides matching TRBD2. The CDR3 runs 15 residues. Germline V gives CDR1 DFQATT, CDR2 SNEGSKA (reference sequence). The junction had 2 bases not matched to a gene; V was cut back by 4 bases and J by 2 bases. The CDR3 spells CSATTSGGVTDTQYF. For the CDR3, the DNA is TGCAGTGCTACGACTAGCGGGGGGGTCACAGATACGCAGTATTTT.

As to this clonotype: At one of its ends the junction is not consistent with the germline gene, which may arise from a read error. The J gene is TRBJ2-3, the V gene TRBV5-1; D is undetermined. CDR1 and CDR2 from the germline V gene are SGHRS and YFSETQ. CDR3 length equals 15 residues. The CDR3 DNA reads TGCGCCAGCAGCTTGGCCGGCACTTATACAGATATGCAGTATTTT. Its protein product is CASSLAGTYTDMQYF.

The J gene is TRBJ1-4, the V gene TRBV5-1, with 7 bases aligning to TRBD1. In germline, CDR1 is SGHRS, CDR2 YFSETQ. With 3 bases clipped from V and 7 bases from J, the junction kept 15 bases outside the gene matches. This CDR3 contains 17 residues. The CDR3 nucleotides are TGCGCCAGCAGCTCGCCTAAACAGGGGATGGGCGGTGAAAAACTGTTTTTT. Translated: CASSSPKQGMGGEKLFF.

J is TRBJ2-1 and V is TRBV2, with 9 bases matching TRBD2. The better agreement between TRBJ2-7 and the DNA end casts doubt on the J call. The CDR3 extends over 16 amino acids. Germline assignment: CDR1 SNHLY and CDR2 FYNNEI. The CDR3 DNA is TGTGCCAGCAGTCCACAGCGGGGGGTCCTTTCCAATGAGCAGTACTTC. Translation: CASSPQRGVLSNEQYF.

J is TRBJ2-5 and V is TRBV24-1, with 8 bases identical to TRBD2. Trimming at V came to 5 bases and at J to 11 bases, leaving 9 bases not matched to a gene. The CDR3 extends over 13 amino acids. The germline gives CDR1 KGHDR, CDR2 SFDVKD. In DNA, the CDR3 is TGTGCCACCAGTGCCGTAGCGGGGACTGAGCAGTACTTC. Encoded protein: CATSAVAGTEQYF.

The V and J genes are TRBV20-1 and TRBJ2-7, with TRBD2 matching 7 bases. CDR1 and CDR2 from the germline V gene are DFQATT and SNEGSKA (reference sequence). This CDR3 is 15 amino acids long. The trim removed 6 bases at V and 2 bases at J, leaving 13 bases unmatched. The CDR3 coding sequence is TGCAGTGCCAGTGGAAGAGCGGGGACCACCTACGAGCAGTACTTC. Encoded protein: CSASGRAGTTYEQYF.

This clonotype has only a few counts. The junction does not match germline at one end; this may be a read error. The chain carries TRBV4-3 and TRBJ2-6, with D uncertain. This CDR3 has 15 amino acids. Germline values: CDR1 LGHNA, CDR2 YSLEER. This CDR3 is CAGSQDPSGANVLTF. CDR3 coding DNA: TGCGCCGGCAGCCAAGATCCCTCTGGGGCCAACGTCCTGACTTTC.

V gene TRBV12-3 or TRBV12-4 combines with J gene TRBJ2-5, with 8 bases lining up with TRBD2. Trimming cost V 3 bases and J 3 bases; bases outside gene matches: 3. CDR3 length: 14 residues. The CDR3 DNA sequence: TGTGCCAGCAGTTTCGCGGGGGGAAAAGAGACCCAGTACTTC. It codes for CASSFAGGKETQYF.

This clonotype occurred a few times. The CDR3 sequence: CSLNPGQVNNEQFF. The CDR3 bases are TGCAGTCTAAATCCGGGACAGGTCAACAATGAGCAGTTCTTC. The chain joins TRBV20-1 to TRBJ2-1; 8 positions agree with TRBD1. CDR1 and CDR2 from the germline V gene are DFQATT and SNEGSKA (reference sequence). This CDR3 comprises 14 residues. V lost 8 bases, J lost 5 bases, and 11 bases stayed unmatched.

There are a few counts of this clonotype. The chain has TRBV11-2 and TRBJ2-2; no definite D call. Germline V gives CDR1 SGHAT, CDR2 FQNNGV. The CDR3 is 12 residues long. V dropped 6 bases and J dropped 7 bases, with 9 bases sitting between them. CDR3 nucleotide sequence: TGTGCCAGCAGTTTAACAAACGGGGAGCTGTTTTTT. Amino acid sequence: CASSLTNGELFF.

Here the CDR3 DNA reads TGTGCCAGCAGTGAAGGCCGACTGTTCTTC. Translated: CASSEGRLFF. V usage is TRBV2 and J usage is TRBJ2-1; D gene uncertain. CDR1 is SNHLY and CDR2 is FYNNEI in the germline V gene. CDR3 length: 10 residues. V was shortened by 1 base and J by 15 bases, with 7 bases between the two germline ends.

J is TRBJ2-7 and V is TRBV28; 8 nucleotides match TRBD1. This CDR3 spans 15 amino acids. The V segment lost 4 bases and the J segment 4 bases; nucleotides outside the gene matches: 9. Germline loops: CDR1 MDHEN, CDR2 SYDVKM. This CDR3 is CASSSGQGSFYEQYF. The CDR3, as DNA: TGTGCCAGCAGTTCCGGACAGGGTTCATTTTACGAGCAGTACTTC.

This clonotype was counted ten times or more. The J gene is TRBJ1-6, the V gene TRBV2, with 10 bases identical to TRBD1. After removal of 8 bases from V and 9 bases from J, the junction contained 4 bases not matched to a gene. This CDR3 has 13 amino acids. The germline gives CDR1 SNHLY, CDR2 FYNNEI. The CDR3 region is CASEGTGVSPLHF. The CDR3 DNA follows: TGTGCCAGCGAAGGGACAGGGGTTTCACCCCTCCACTTT.

The chain joins TRBV4-3 to TRBJ1-2; D possibly corresponds to TRBD1 (5 bases). The CDR3 contains 18 residues. Germline V gene lookup returns CDR1 LGHNA and CDR2 YSLEER. Trimming took 3 bases from V and 2 from J, leaving 22 bases between them. CDR3 sequence (DNA): TGCGCCAGCAGCCAGACGGCTCATCAGGGTGGGGGAAACTATGGCTACACCTTC. Encoded protein: CASSQTAHQGGGNYGYTF.

The rearrangement joins TRBV7-8 to TRBJ2-1, with D uncertain. The J call is doubtful: the DNA matches TRBJ2-7 better. The CDR3 runs to 16 residues. Germline V CDR1 and CDR2: SGHVS, FQNEAQ. This CDR3 is CASSLATTKTSNEQYF. CDR3 in DNA: TGTGCCAGCAGCTTAGCGACGACAAAAACCTCCAATGAGCAGTACTTC.

The gene calls are TRBV20-1 and TRBJ1-2; 8 bases map to TRBD1. CDR1 and CDR2 (germline): DFQATT, SNEGSKA (reference sequence). The CDR3 length is 14 residues. Unmatched junction bases numbered 8, after V lost 1 base and J lost 7 bases. The DNA for the CDR3 is TGCAGTGCTAGAGTCGGGTCAGGGGGCCGTGGCTACACCTTC. Translated, it gives CSARVGSGGRGYTF.

The chain joins TRBV7-9 to TRBJ2-3, with TRBD2 identical over 7 bases. The trim removed 5 bases at V and 0 bases at J, leaving 14 bases unmatched. The CDR3 is 18 amino acids. Per the germline V gene, CDR1 is SEHNR and CDR2 is FQNEAQ (reference sequence). Here the CDR3 DNA reads TGTGCCAGCAGCCCCGGATGGGCGGGGGACTCTAGCACAGATACGCAGTATTTT. This codes for CASSPGWAGDSSTDTQYF.

This clonotype was observed a handful of times. V usage is TRBV29-1 and J usage is TRBJ2-1, with D possibly matching TRBD1 (7 bases). The germline V gene encodes CDR1 SQVTM and CDR2 ANQGSEA. Trimming took 7 bases from V and 9 from J, leaving 19 bases between them. The CDR3 extends over 13 amino acids. The DNA of the CDR3 is TGCAGCGAGACAGGGTCCCTCGGGGGTGAGCAGTTCTTC. Its translation is CSETGSLGGEQFF.

This clonotype showed up just a few times. This rearrangement joins TRBV6-2 or TRBV6-3 to TRBJ2-2; D might be TRBD1 (6 bases). Germline-derived CDR1 and CDR2 are MNHEY and SVGEGT. The CDR3 length is 17 residues. V shed 2 bases and J shed 2 bases, with 15 bases lying between them. The CDR3 DNA reads as TGTGCCAGCAGTTACGGTCCATCCAGGGGAAACACCGGGGAGCTGTTTTTT. It yields the protein CASSYGPSRGNTGELFF.

The chain carries TRBV30 and TRBJ2-5, with D unresolved. Germline CDR1 and CDR2: GTSNPN and SVGIG (reference sequence). There are 11 residues in the CDR3. V lost 4 bases, J lost 2 bases, and 5 bases lay in between. The CDR3 region has the DNA TGTGCCTGGACGGATCAAGAGACCCAGTACTTC. Translating it yields CAWTDQETQYF.

The chain links TRBV15 to TRBJ1-5, with unresolved D. The germline V gene encodes CDR1 LNHNV and CDR2 YYDKDF (reference sequence). Trimming removed 3 bases at V and 0 bases at J, with 9 bases between. The CDR3 runs to 15 residues. CDR3 in amino acids: CATSSHGRSNQPQHF. CDR3 bases: TGTGCCACCAGCAGTCATGGCCGTAGCAATCAGCCCCAGCATTTT. Using reference TRBV15 and TRBJ1-5 for the parts outside the CDR3, the full variable domain is DAMVIQNPRYQVTQFGKPVTLSCSQTLNHNVMYWYQQKSSQAPKLLFHYYDKDFNNEADTPDNFQSRRPNTSFCFLDIRSPGLGDTAMYLCATSSHGRSNQPQHFGDGTRLSIL.